This T cell receptor (beta chain) was recorded in a study of shared clonotypes between healthy human individuals. Study background: A donor's plate count was three for CD4 naive and three for CD4 memory; CD8 naive had two and CD8 memory one.

The CDR3 runs 16 residues. Per germline, CDR1 ENHRY and CDR2 SYGVKD. V lost 2 bases, J lost 4 bases, and 10 bases stayed unmatched. Assay: immunoSEQ multiplex PCR; the TCRdb copy retains only in-frame clones and omits some. This sample has roughly 1,800,000 clones; over 85% occur once, and the top ten carry roughly 1.2%. Notes on the study in general: Sequencing depth was expected to affect clonotype sharing among donors. The genetic and exposure-history diversity represented was limited by few donors.

CD8 cells regarded as naive lacked CD45RO, were positively chosen for CCR7, and omitted terminally differentiated effector memory CD45RA+ cells. Comments on this clone: The antigen is unknown.

The sequencing sample was made of naive CD8+ T cells sorted from blood. The rearrangement uses TRBV10-3 and TRBJ1-2, with 7 bases that match TRBD1. The receptor was isolated from a man aged 18 to 35 in good health. The CDR3 reads CAISEMGQPKSYGYTF. CDR3 in DNA: TGTGCCATCAGTGAGATGGGACAGCCAAAAAGCTATGGCTACACCTTC.